This T cell receptor beta chain was profiled in a study of control samples from healthy donors and cancer patients. Libraries were prepared by immunoSEQ multiplex PCR; TCRdb keeps only in-frame clonotypes and omits some of them. Of approximately 51,000 clones in the sample, roughly 80% were seen once. The germline V gene encodes CDR1 LNHNV and CDR2 YYDKDF (reference sequence). V shed 4 bases, J shed 5 bases, and the junction held 3 bases outside the gene matches. The CDR3 runs to 15 residues. The chain recombines TRBV15 with TRBJ2-5; 14 bases agree with TRBD2. The sequenced sample was blood. This sequence was found in a man between 65 and 85 years old in good health. Here the CDR3 reads CATSTWTSGGETQYF. The CDR3 DNA follows: TGTGCCACCAGCACCTGGACTAGCGGGGGGGAGACCCAGTACTTC.